The 19 T cell receptor beta chains reported below all come from one sample, sequenced in a study of persistence of HIV-infected CD4 T cells. Their cognate antigens are unknown. Sequencing used immunoSEQ version 4 in survey mode. The data were produced by immunoSEQ multiplex PCR, yet TCRdb's version contains in-frame clones alone and is incomplete. The table shows 35,000 to 45,000 clones, with 80% to 90% occurring only once. Cells were stimulated nonspecifically with anti-CD3/anti-CD28 magnetic beads. Responding CD4+ T cells were sorted by upregulation of both CD40 ligand and CD69. The specimen was CD4+ T cells sorted from PBMCs after approximately 20-hour stimulation, collected from a patient who received antiretroviral therapy. The receptors stem from an adult man with HIV who was CMV-seropositive.

The rearrangement joins TRBV4-1 to TRBJ2-3; D may be TRBD2 (7 bases). Trimming took 8 bases from V and 3 from J, leaving 18 bases between them. The V gene's germline CDR1 is MGHRA and CDR2 YSYEKL. This CDR3 region has 15 residues. The CDR3 nucleotides are TGCGCCAGCGGGAGGGACACAGGAGCGACAGATACGCAGTATTTT. Translating it yields CASGRDTGATDTQYF.

With regard to this clone: An end of the junction does not agree with germline; a read error may underlie this. This chain links TRBV7-3 with TRBJ1-1; no definite D call. This CDR3 comprises 14 residues. Germline CDR1 is SGHTA and CDR2 is FQGTGA. The CDR3 DNA reads TGTGCCAGCAGACCCTCTTTGGGTTCGTGGGAAGTTTTCTTT. This sequence encodes CASRPSLGSWEVFF.

The chain couples TRBV7-3 to TRBJ2-7; 9 bases match TRBD1. The V and J ends lost 0 bases and 4 bases, in that order; junction bases with no gene match: 4. The CDR3 length is 15 residues. CDR1 is SGHTA, CDR2 FQGTGA, per germline. CDR3 nucleotide sequence: TGTGCCAGCAGCTTAACAGCACAGGGGGCTTACGAGCAGTACTTC. Its translation is CASSLTAQGAYEQYF.

The chain carries TRBV11-2 and TRBJ1-2; D gene unclear. The CDR3 sequence is 14 residues long. Germline assignment: CDR1 SGHAT and CDR2 FQNNGV. V lost 0 bases to trimming and J lost 1 base, with 6 bases between them. CDR3: CASSLDAFNYGYTF. DNA for the CDR3: TGTGCCAGCAGCTTAGATGCATTTAACTATGGCTACACCTTC.

The chain's CDR3 is CAISVHRTREEEQFF. Here the CDR3 DNA reads TGTGCCATCAGTGTGCATCGAACCCGGGAAGAAGAGCAGTTCTTC. The J gene is TRBJ2-1, the V gene TRBV10-3; possibly TRBD2 for D (5 bases). Germline V gives CDR1 ENHRY, CDR2 SYGVKD. V was pared by 4 bases and J by 10 bases, with 20 bases between. This CDR3 has 15 amino acids.

The V and J genes are TRBV2 and TRBJ2-7; TRBD1 agrees at 7 bases. V gave up 2 bases and J gave up 2 bases; unmatched junction bases: 3. Germline-derived CDR1 and CDR2 are SNHLY and FYNNEI. CDR3 length: 14 residues. CDR3 nucleotide sequence: TGTGCCAGCAGTGAAAGGACAGGTCCCTACGAGCAGTACTTC. Translation: CASSERTGPYEQYF.

The V and J genes are TRBV7-9 and TRBJ2-2; tentative D call: TRBD1 (5 bases). Trimming pared 5 bases from V and 0 bases from J, leaving 13 bases between. This CDR3 spans 16 amino acids. From germline, CDR1 is SEHNR and CDR2 FQNEAQ (reference sequence). In nucleotides, the CDR3 is TGTGCCAGCAGCCAGGGTGTAGCCGCGAACACCGGGGAGCTGTTTTTT. Translating it yields CASSQGVAANTGELFF.

The chain links TRBV7-8 to TRBJ2-7; tentatively, D is TRBD2 (5 bases). Germline V gene data show CDR1 as SGHVS and CDR2 as FQNEAQ. There are 11 residues in the CDR3. Trimming left V 5 bases short and J 7 bases short, with 9 bases between. The CDR3, as DNA: TGTGCCAGCAGCCCGGGATTTGAGCAGTACTTC. Translated, it gives CASSPGFEQYF. Together with reference TRBV7-8 and TRBJ2-7, the CDR3 gives the full variable domain: GAGVSQSPRYKVAKRGQDVALRCDPISGHVSLFWYQQALGQGPEFLTYFQNEAQLDKSGLPSDRFFAERPEGSVSTLKIQRTQQEDSAVYLCASSPGFEQYFGPGTRLTVT.

V is TRBV15 and J is TRBJ1-5; a weak D match, TRBD1 (6 bases). Per the germline V gene, CDR1 is LNHNV and CDR2 is YYDKDF (reference sequence). With 8 bases removed from V and 7 bases from J, the gap between germline ends came to 18 bases. The CDR3 extends over 14 amino acids. CDR3 protein: CATAAGGVRQPQHF. The CDR3 DNA sequence: TGTGCCACCGCAGCGGGGGGCGTTCGGCAGCCCCAGCATTTT.

This chain connects TRBV3-1 (or the pseudogene TRBV3-2) to TRBJ2-5; 8 bases are shared with TRBD2. CDR1 and CDR2 (germline): LGHDT, YNNKEL (reference sequence). The CDR3 length is 18 residues. Trimming took 3 bases from V and 4 from J; bases not matched to a gene: 16. The CDR3 region is CASSQLGGGGPGRETQYF. As DNA, the CDR3 is TGTGCCAGCAGCCAGCTTGGTGGCGGGGGGCCAGGCAGAGAGACCCAGTACTTC.

The rearrangement joins TRBV6-5 to TRBJ2-7, with no clear D. The V end was cut by 0 bases, the J end by 0 bases, with 12 bases between. The CDR3 sequence is 16 residues long. The germline gives CDR1 MNHEY, CDR2 SVGAGI. The CDR3 loop reads CASSYSRQATSYEQYF. CDR3 nucleotide sequence: TGTGCCAGCAGTTACTCCCGGCAGGCGACCTCCTACGAGCAGTACTTC.

V and J are TRBV5-1 and TRBJ2-3; TRBD2 might be the D (6 bases). CDR1 SGHRS and CDR2 YFSETQ come from the germline V gene. V was cut by 0 bases and J by 0 bases, with 11 bases left in between. The CDR3 has 16 residues. CDR3 amino acids: CASSLVVAASTDTQYF. The DNA of the CDR3 is TGCGCCAGCAGCTTGGTAGTAGCGGCTAGCACAGATACGCAGTATTTT.

The chain uses TRBV6-5 and TRBJ1-2; D may be TRBD1 (6 bases). V shed 6 bases and J shed 0 bases, with 14 bases lying between them. Per the germline V gene, CDR1 is MNHEY and CDR2 is SVGAGI. The CDR3 spans 15 residues. The CDR3 spells CASRTLGQTNYGYTF. CDR3 nucleotides: TGTGCCAGCAGGACGCTTGGACAGACTAACTATGGCTACACCTTC.

This chain joins TRBV18 and TRBJ2-1; tentative D call: TRBD2 (5 bases). The germline V gene encodes CDR1 KGHSH and CDR2 LQKENI. Trimming removed 0 bases at V and 0 bases at J, with 15 bases between. The CDR3 sequence is 18 residues long. The CDR3 nucleotides read TGTGCCAGCTCACCACCAGTAGCCAGGACTGGCTCCTACAATGAGCAGTTCTTC. Amino acids: CASSPPVARTGSYNEQFF.

This clone was recorded once. This chain uses TRBV7-3 with TRBJ2-4; D is tentatively TRBD1 or TRBD2 (5 bases each). Looked up from germline, CDR1 is SGHTA and CDR2 is FQGTGA. V was cut by 1 base and J by 9 bases, with 13 bases left in between. There are 14 residues in the CDR3. The CDR3 region has the DNA TGTGCCAGCAGCTTAAGGGGGTCCAATAGCATTCAGTACTTC. Translated, it gives CASSLRGSNSIQYF.

V and J are TRBV6-4 and TRBJ2-1, with 11 bases fitting TRBD2. CDR3 size: 17 residues. V shed 0 bases, J shed 0 bases, and the junction held 1 base outside the gene matches. In germline, CDR1 is MRHNA, CDR2 SNTAGT. The CDR3 loop is CASSDSSGRASYNEQFF. CDR3 DNA: TGTGCCAGCAGTGACTCTAGCGGGAGGGCCTCCTACAATGAGCAGTTCTTC.

The chain is built from TRBV5-1 and TRBJ2-1, with a weak D call TRBD1 (5 bases). The length of the CDR3 is 15 residues. CDR1 and CDR2 from the germline V gene are SGHRS and YFSETQ. V was shortened by 0 bases and J by 6 bases, with 13 bases between the two germline ends. CDR3 sequence: CASSLEQGHGNEQFF. For the CDR3, the DNA is TGCGCCAGCAGCTTGGAGCAGGGTCATGGCAATGAGCAGTTCTTC.

V usage is TRBV19 and J usage is TRBJ1-5; D gene ambiguous. The V end was cut by 6 bases, the J end by 6 bases, with 15 bases between. The CDR3 totals 14 residues. The V gene's germline CDR1 is LNHDA and CDR2 SQIVND (reference sequence). The CDR3 DNA reads TGTGCCAGTAGCCCTCTGGGGTCGGGTCAGCCCCAGCATTTT. Translated: CASSPLGSGQPQHF.

The CDR3 coding sequence is TGTGCCTGGAGTGTACTGGCTAGCGGGAGATACGAGCAGTACTTC. Encoded protein: CAWSVLASGRYEQYF. The rearrangement links TRBV30 to TRBJ2-7; TRBD2 aligns across 10 bases. The length of the CDR3 is 15 residues. V was clipped by 0 bases and J by 4 bases; unmatched bases: 6. Germline V gene lookup returns CDR1 GTSNPN and CDR2 SVGIG (reference sequence).